Listed below are T cell receptor beta chains from one sample, sequenced in a study of T cell responses to AZD1222 COVID-19 vaccine. The method was immunoSEQ multiplex PCR; TCRdb's version includes in-frame clones alone and lacks a portion of them. This sample yields 200,000 or so clones, of which 85% to 90% are seen a single time; roughly 6% belongs to the top ten. The specimen comprised peripheral blood, sampled on day 0 of AZD1222 vaccination. These receptor sequences come from an adult in good health. Each CDR3 is given with its conserved first and last residue. D genes are given only for firm matches. Rows give clone size only sometimes, using once, few, many, or a class for an expanded clone.

TRBD1	.	TRBV30	TRBJ2-7	TGTGCCTGGAGTGGTGTAGGGAGGGGACAGGGTTGGTACGAGCAGTACTTC	CAWSGVGRGQGWYEQYF
.	.	TRBV28	TRBJ2-7	TGTGCCAGCAGTACAGGGCTCACCTACGAGCAGTACTTC	CASSTGLTYEQYF
.	.	TRBV4-2	TRBJ1-1	TGTGCCAGGCCCCGACAGGCTGGAACTGAAGCTTTCTTT	CARPRQAGTEAFF
.	few	TRBV4-3	TRBJ2-2	TGCGCCAGCAGCCAAGATCGCACTCTCACCGGGGAGCTGTTTTTT	CASSQDRTLTGELFF
.	.	TRBV6-1	TRBJ2-5	TGTGCCAGCAGTGAAGGGAGCCTCCAAGAGACCCAGTACTTC	CASSEGSLQETQYF
.	many	TRBV4-1	TRBJ2-5	TGCGCCAGCAGCTTTCGGGACTGGCAAGAGACCCAGTACTTC	CASSFRDWQETQYF
.	.	TRBV27	TRBJ1-4	TGTGCCAGCAGGGGGGGGGCAACTAATGAAAAACTGTTTTTT	CASRGGATNEKLFF
TRBD2	.	TRBV28	TRBJ2-3	TGTGCCAGCAGTTTAAGCGGGGCAGCTTATACGCAGTATTTT	CASSLSGAAYTQYF
.	.	TRBV6-6	TRBJ1-1	TGTGCCAGCAGTTACTCGTCCAGGCAGATGAACACTGAAGCTTTCTTT	CASSYSSRQMNTEAFF
.	.	TRBV18	TRBJ2-3	TGTGCCAGCTCACGAAAATTACAGCCAAGGAGCCCAGATACGCAGTATTTT	CASSRKLQPRSPDTQYF
TRBD2	few	TRBV27	TRBJ2-1	TGTGCCAGCAGCCTCTATAGCGGGGGGGCAGGCAATGAGCAGTTCTTC	CASSLYSGGAGNEQFF
.	.	TRBV2	TRBJ2-5	TGTGCCAGCAGTCGAGAGACCCAGTACTTC	CASSRETQYF
TRBD1	.	TRBV5-4	TRBJ2-1	TGTGCCAGCAGCATACGGACAGGGACCGCCTACAATGAGCAGTTCTTC	CASSIRTGTAYNEQFF
.	.	TRBV30	TRBJ1-5	TGTGCCTGGAGTTGGACTAGCAATCAGCCCCAGCATTTT	CAWSWTSNQPQHF
TRBD2	.	TRBV6-5	TRBJ2-2	TGTGCCAGCAGTTACGGTCGGGGGGGCCTGACCGGGGAGCTGTTTTTT	CASSYGRGGLTGELFF
.	once	TRBV28	TRBJ1-5	TGTGCCAGCAGCAGAGGGGGGGGCCTGGAGCCCCAGCATTTT	CASSRGGGLEPQHF